This T cell receptor beta chain was documented in a study of T cells in localized non-small cell lung cancer. Notes on this clone: As yet, its antigen is unknown.

Method: immunoSEQ multiplex PCR; TCRdb's copy keeps in-frame clones and lacks some. The table lists about 40,000 clones, approximately 86% of them singletons. Study-wide findings and caveats: Tumor showed lower T cell clonality than uninvolved adjacent lung, where it was highest. An association was observed between higher blood T cell density and longer overall survival.

The sequence came from a man between 40 and 69 years old with stage I lung adenocarcinoma. The sample was peripheral blood, taken before any cancer treatment.

CDR3 nucleotide sequence: TGTGCCAGCAGTCCCCTCCGGGACAACTCCTACAATGAGCAGTTCTTC. It translates to CASSPLRDNSYNEQFF. This rearrangement joins TRBV2 to TRBJ2-1; a weak D match, TRBD1 (6 bases). Between the trimmed V and J ends, which lost 5 bases and 0 bases, there was a span of 14 bases. From germline, CDR1 is SNHLY and CDR2 FYNNEI. The CDR3 covers 16 residues.